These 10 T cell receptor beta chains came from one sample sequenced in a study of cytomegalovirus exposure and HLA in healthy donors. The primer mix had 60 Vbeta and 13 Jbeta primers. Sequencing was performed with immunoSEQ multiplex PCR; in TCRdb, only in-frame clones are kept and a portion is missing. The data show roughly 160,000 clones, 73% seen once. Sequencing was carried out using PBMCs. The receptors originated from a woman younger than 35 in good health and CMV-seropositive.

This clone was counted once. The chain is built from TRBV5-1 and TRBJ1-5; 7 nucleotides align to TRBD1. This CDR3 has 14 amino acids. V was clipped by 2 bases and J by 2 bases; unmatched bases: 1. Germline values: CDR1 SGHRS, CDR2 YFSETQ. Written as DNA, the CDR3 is TGCGCCAGCAGCTTTGGACAGGGCAATCAGCCCCAGCATTTT. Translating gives CASSFGQGNQPQHF.

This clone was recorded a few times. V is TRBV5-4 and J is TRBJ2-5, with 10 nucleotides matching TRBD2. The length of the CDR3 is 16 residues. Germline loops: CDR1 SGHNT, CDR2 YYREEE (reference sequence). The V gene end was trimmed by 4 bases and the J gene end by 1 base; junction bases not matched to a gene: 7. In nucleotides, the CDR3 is TGTGCCAGCAGCCTACTAGCGGGGTCCCCCCAAGAGACCCAGTACTTC. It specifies CASSLLAGSPQETQYF. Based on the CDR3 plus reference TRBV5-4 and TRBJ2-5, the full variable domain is ETGVTQSPTHLIKTRGQQVTLRCSSQSGHNTVSWYQQALGQGPQFIFQYYREEENGRGNFPPRFSGLQFPNYSSELNVNALELDDSALYLCASSLLAGSPQETQYFGPGTRLLVL.

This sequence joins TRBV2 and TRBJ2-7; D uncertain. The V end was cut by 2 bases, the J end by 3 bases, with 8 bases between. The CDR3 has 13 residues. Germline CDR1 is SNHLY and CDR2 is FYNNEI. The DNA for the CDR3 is TGTGCCAGCAGTGAAAGCAGGCGCTACGAGCAGTACTTC. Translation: CASSESRRYEQYF.

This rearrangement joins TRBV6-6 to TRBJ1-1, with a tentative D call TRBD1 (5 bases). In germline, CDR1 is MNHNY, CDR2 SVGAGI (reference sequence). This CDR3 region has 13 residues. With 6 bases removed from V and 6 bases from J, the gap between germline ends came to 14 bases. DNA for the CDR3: TGTGCCAGCAGAGACCGGGGGGGTTCTGAAGCTTTCTTT. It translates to CASRDRGGSEAFF.

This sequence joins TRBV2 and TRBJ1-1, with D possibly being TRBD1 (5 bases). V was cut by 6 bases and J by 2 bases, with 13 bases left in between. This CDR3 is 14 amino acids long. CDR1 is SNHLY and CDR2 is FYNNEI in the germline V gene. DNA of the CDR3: TGTGCCAGCAGCCGAACGACAGCCAACACTGAAGCTTTCTTT. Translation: CASSRTTANTEAFF.

CDR3 sequence: CARSGEGHRGYGYTF. CDR3 nucleotide sequence: TGTGCCAGATCTGGGGAAGGACATAGGGGCTATGGCTACACCTTC. The genes are TRBV5-3 and TRBJ1-2; the D gene is possibly TRBD1 (5 bases). TRBV5-3 is sorted into the ORF group, with uncertain function. The CDR3 totals 15 residues. Trimming stripped 7 bases from V and 4 bases from J, with 20 bases between.

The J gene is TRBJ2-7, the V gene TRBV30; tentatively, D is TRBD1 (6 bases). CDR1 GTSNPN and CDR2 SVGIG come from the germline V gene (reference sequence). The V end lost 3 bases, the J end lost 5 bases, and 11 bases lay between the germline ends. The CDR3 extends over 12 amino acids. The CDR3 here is CAWSHTGNEQYF. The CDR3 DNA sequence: TGTGCCTGGAGCCACACAGGGAACGAGCAGTACTTC.

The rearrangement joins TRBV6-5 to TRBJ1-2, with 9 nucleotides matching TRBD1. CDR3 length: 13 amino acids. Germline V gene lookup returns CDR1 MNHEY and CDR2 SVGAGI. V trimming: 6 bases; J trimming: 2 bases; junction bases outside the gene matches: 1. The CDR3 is CASSGQGNYGYTF. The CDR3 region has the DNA TGTGCCAGCAGCGGACAGGGGAACTATGGCTACACCTTC.

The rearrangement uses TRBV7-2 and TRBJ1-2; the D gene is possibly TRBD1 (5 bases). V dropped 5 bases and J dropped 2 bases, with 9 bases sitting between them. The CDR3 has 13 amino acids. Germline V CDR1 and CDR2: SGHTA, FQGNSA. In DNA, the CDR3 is TGTGCCAGCAGCCAGGACAAGAACTATGGCTACACCTTC. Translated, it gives CASSQDKNYGYTF.

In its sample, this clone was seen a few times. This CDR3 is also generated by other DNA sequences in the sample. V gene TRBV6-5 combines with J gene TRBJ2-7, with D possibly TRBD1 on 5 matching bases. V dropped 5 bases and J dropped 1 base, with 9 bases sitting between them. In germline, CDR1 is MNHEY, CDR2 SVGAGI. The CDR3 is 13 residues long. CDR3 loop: CASSAPGSYEQYF. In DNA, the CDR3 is TGTGCCAGCAGTGCCCCAGGGTCCTACGAGCAGTACTTC.